This T cell receptor (beta chain) was sequenced in a study of blood T cell repertoires in COVID-19. Germline assignment: CDR1 MNHEY and CDR2 SVGAGI. The CDR3 totals 15 residues. The V and J ends lost 5 bases and 0 bases respectively, with 13 bases between them. The assay was immunoSEQ multiplex PCR, and TCRdb's table has in-frame clones only and misses some. Found here are 45,000 to 65,000 clones, approximately 80% of them singletons; the top ten hold about an eighth. The origin of this receptor is a woman of 80 years or more with acute or convalescent COVID-19. Sequences were obtained from peripheral blood. This chain uses TRBV6-5 with TRBJ1-1, with D perhaps matching TRBD1 (6 bases). The CDR3 bases are TGTGCCAGCAGTCTGCCGGGACAAATGAACACTGAAGCTTTCTTT. Translation gives CASSLPGQMNTEAFF.